This T cell receptor beta chain comes out of a study of T cell repertoires in cytomegalovirus infection. The overall study: TCR beta signatures that were public indicated CMV infection and matching HLA type.

This clonotype was detected many times. Its antigen is as yet unknown. MiXCR was run by TCRdb on the reads, yielding one entry per CDR3 protein. The table has about 46,000 distinct CDR3 sequences, about 19% seen once. Germline trimming cut 1 base from V and 0 bases from J; bases unmatched to any gene: 4. This CDR3 spans 16 amino acids. Per the germline V gene, CDR1 is LGHNA and CDR2 is YSLEER. The receptor's source is a human donor in good health (CMV status not recorded). Some clones in this sample may be carry-over from other donors' samples. The V gene is TRBV4-3, the J gene TRBJ1-1, with 8 bases that match TRBD1. This material consisted of CD8+ T cells from cultured PBMCs, taken from culture after CMV antigen stimulation. The CDR3 spells CASSQGTGTMNTEAFF. CDR3 in DNA: TGCGCCAGCAGCCAAGGGACAGGGACTATGAACACTGAAGCTTTCTTT.